This is a list of T cell receptor beta chains from one sample in a study of post-analysis software for immune sequencing data. In TCRdb, the PCR reads were re-called with MiXCR into one record per CDR3 protein. The profile shows roughly 800,000 distinct CDR3 sequences, under 70% of them singletons. The specimen sequenced was blood. Source of these receptors: a girl between 5 and 17 years old with multiple sclerosis. Each CDR3 is given with its conserved first and last residue. D genes are given only for firm matches. Clone size, where shown, is once, few, many, or a class for clones that have expanded.

cdr3_length,v_call,d_call,j_call,clone_size,cdr3_nt,cdr3_aa
17,TRBV6-2/TRBV6-3,TRBD2,TRBJ2-4,.,TGTGCCAGCAGCCTCATCGGACTAGCGGGGGCGGGAAACATTCAGTACTTC,CASSLIGLAGAGNIQYF
19,TRBV27,TRBD1,TRBJ1-6,once,TGTGCCAGCAGTTCCCGTCGGTTGACAGGGAGCTCCTATAATTCACCCCTCCACTTT,CASSSRRLTGSSYNSPLHF
14,TRBV29-1,TRBD1,TRBJ2-3,.,TGCAGCGTTGAAGGAGACAGGGACACAGATACGCAGTATTTT,CSVEGDRDTDTQYF
11,TRBV7-3,TRBD2,TRBJ2-1,.,TGTGCCAGCAGCCTTAGCGGGGCGCGGTTCTTC,CASSLSGARFF
15,TRBV20-1,TRBD2,TRBJ2-3,.,TGCAGTGCCCCGACTAGCGGGGCCTTGGGAGATACGCAGTATTTT,CSAPTSGALGDTQYF
13,TRBV29-1,TRBD2,TRBJ2-7,few,TGCAGCGTTGGGACTAGCGGGGCGGGGGAGCAGTACTTC,CSVGTSGAGEQYF
14,TRBV29-1,TRBD1,TRBJ1-4,.,TGCAGCGTGGGGGACAGCGTCTCCAGTGAAAAACTGTTTTTT,CSVGDSVSSEKLFF
15,TRBV6-5,TRBD1,TRBJ2-5,.,TGTGCCAGCAGTCCGGACAGGGGACTCCAAGAGACCCAGTACTTC,CASSPDRGLQETQYF
14,TRBV11-2,.,TRBJ2-1,once,TGTGCCAGCAGCTTAATGTTGGGAGCCCATGAGCAGTTCTTC,CASSLMLGAHEQFF
11,TRBV20-1,.,TRBJ2-2,.,TGCAGTGCTAGATCCAGAGGGGAGCTGTTTTTT,CSARSRGELFF
15,TRBV12-3/TRBV12-4,.,TRBJ1-3,once,TGTGCCAGCAGCCCGGGAGCGTTTTGGGGAAACACCATATATTTT,CASSPGAFWGNTIYF
15,TRBV29-1,TRBD2,TRBJ2-7,.,TGCAGCGTTGAAGGGGATAGCGGGGTATCCTACGAGCAGTACTTC,CSVEGDSGVSYEQYF
13,TRBV20-1,.,TRBJ2-1,few,TGCAGTGCTAGCGGCCTAAGTAACAATGAGCAGTTCTTC,CSASGLSNNEQFF
12,TRBV24-1,.,TRBJ2-7,.,TGTGCCACCAGTGATTTGTTTGGCGAGCAGTACTTC,CATSDLFGEQYF
12,TRBV7-9,.,TRBJ1-5,few,TGTGCCAGCACCCGTGGCAATCAGCCCCAGCATTTT,CASTRGNQPQHF
12,TRBV3-1,.,TRBJ1-4,.,TGTGCCAGCAGCCAAGGAAGCCTCAACCTGTTTTTT,CASSQGSLNLFF
13,TRBV5-1,.,TRBJ1-1,.,TGCGCCAGCAGCTTGGCCGGGGACCGCGAAGCTTTCTTT,CASSLAGDREAFF
16,TRBV5-1,TRBD2,TRBJ2-5,.,TGCGCCAGCAGCTTTGCGGGACTAGCGTCCCAAGAGACCCAGTACTTC,CASSFAGLASQETQYF
13,TRBV29-1,TRBD1,TRBJ2-7,.,TGCAGTAACGGCCGGGACAGCGCCTACGAGCAGTACTTC,CSNGRDSAYEQYF
15,TRBV5-1,.,TRBJ2-5,.,TGCGCCAGCAGCTTGAACACCCAGGAAGGGGAGACCCAGTACTTC,CASSLNTQEGETQYF
15,TRBV29-1,TRBD1,TRBJ2-3,.,TGCAGCGCTGGGACAGGGCACGGGAGCACAGATACGCAGTATTTT,CSAGTGHGSTDTQYF
17,TRBV5-1,TRBD2,TRBJ2-4,.,TGCGCCAGCAGCCCGTCGGGCGGGAGGGCAGCCAAAAACATTCAGTACTTC,CASSPSGGRAAKNIQYF
11,TRBV20-1,.,TRBJ1-4,.,TGCAGTGCGACGGACGATGAAAAACTGTTTTTT,CSATDDEKLFF
14,TRBV9,TRBD1,TRBJ1-2,.,TGTGCCAGCAGCGTATCTTCAGGGGGCTTTGGCTACACCTTC,CASSVSSGGFGYTF
16,TRBV29-1,TRBD2,TRBJ2-3,few,TGCAGCGTTGATATAAGGAGCGGGGGGTTCGCAGATACGCAGTATTTT,CSVDIRSGGFADTQYF
14,TRBV20-1,.,TRBJ1-2,few,TGCAGTGCCGCCCTGGGGCCGGCTAACTATGGCTACACCTTC,CSAALGPANYGYTF
13,TRBV10-3,.,TRBJ1-2,few,TGTGCCATCAGTGGACAGTTACTTTATGGCTACACCTTC,CAISGQLLYGYTF
15,TRBV5-1,.,TRBJ2-4,.,TGCGCCAGCAGCTTGAAGGGATTAGCCAAAAACATTCAGTACTTC,CASSLKGLAKNIQYF
14,TRBV2,TRBD1,TRBJ2-4,.,TGTGCCAGCAGTACGGACAGGGGGCTGATCATTCAGTACTTC,CASSTDRGLIIQYF
15,TRBV6-6,TRBD2,TRBJ2-5,.,TGTGCCAGCAGCCATCGGGAGGGGTTGGTCGGAGAGCGGTACTTC,CASSHREGLVGERYF